This T cell receptor beta chain was captured in a study of Ad26.COV2.S vaccination and SARS-CoV-2 variants. Trimming left V 4 bases short and J 0 bases short, with 12 bases between. The length of the CDR3 is 15 residues. In germline, CDR1 is SGHRS, CDR2 YFSETQ. The treatment is: roughly 18 received Ad26.COV2.S at low or high dose, single or two shots; roughly 5 received placebo; per-sample allocation not given. Day 63 following the first vaccine or placebo injection was when the samples were taken. Assay: immunoSEQ multiplex PCR; the TCRdb copy retains only in-frame clones and omits some. The table records under 400,000 clones, around 87% of them present only once.

V gene TRBV5-1 combines with J gene TRBJ2-3, with D uncertain. Sequencing used peripheral blood, obtained in a trial of Ad26.COV2.S vaccine versus placebo. The origin of this receptor is a person aged 18-60 years who received the Ad26.COV2.S COVID-19 vaccine or a placebo. The CDR3 is CASSLDGTSTDTQYF. In DNA form, the CDR3 reads TGCGCCAGCAGCCTAGACGGAACTAGCACAGATACGCAGTATTTT. The full variable domain, completed using reference TRBV5-1 and TRBJ2-3, is KAGVTQTPRYLIKTRGQQVTLSCSPISGHRSVSWYQQTPGQGLQFLFEYFSETQRNKGNFPGRFSGRQFSNSRSEMNVSTLELGDSALYLCASSLDGTSTDTQYFGPGTRLTVL.